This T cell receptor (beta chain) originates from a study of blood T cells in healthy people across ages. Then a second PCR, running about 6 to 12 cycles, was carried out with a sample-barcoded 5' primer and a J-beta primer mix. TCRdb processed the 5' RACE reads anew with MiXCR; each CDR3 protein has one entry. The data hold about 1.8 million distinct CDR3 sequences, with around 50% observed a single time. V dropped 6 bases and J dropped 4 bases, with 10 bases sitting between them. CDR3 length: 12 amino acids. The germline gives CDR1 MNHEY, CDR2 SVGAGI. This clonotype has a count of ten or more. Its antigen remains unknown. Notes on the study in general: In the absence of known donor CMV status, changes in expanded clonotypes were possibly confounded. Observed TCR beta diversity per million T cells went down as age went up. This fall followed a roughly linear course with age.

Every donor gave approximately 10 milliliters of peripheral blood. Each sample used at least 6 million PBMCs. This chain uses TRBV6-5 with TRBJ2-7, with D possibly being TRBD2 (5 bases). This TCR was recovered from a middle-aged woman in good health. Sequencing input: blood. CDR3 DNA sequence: TGTGCCAGCAGGACATCGGGATACGAGCAGTACTTC. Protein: CASRTSGYEQYF.